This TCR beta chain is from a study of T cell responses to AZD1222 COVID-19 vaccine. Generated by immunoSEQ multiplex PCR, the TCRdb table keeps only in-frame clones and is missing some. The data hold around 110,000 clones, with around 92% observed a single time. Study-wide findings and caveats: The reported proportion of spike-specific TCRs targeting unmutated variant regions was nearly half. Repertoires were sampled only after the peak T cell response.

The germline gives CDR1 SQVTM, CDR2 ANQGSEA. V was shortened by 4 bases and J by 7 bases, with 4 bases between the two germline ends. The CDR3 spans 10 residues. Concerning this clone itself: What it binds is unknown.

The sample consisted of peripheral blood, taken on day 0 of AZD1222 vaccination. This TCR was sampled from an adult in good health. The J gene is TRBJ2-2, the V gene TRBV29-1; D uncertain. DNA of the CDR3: TGCAGCGTTGTTAGCGGGGAGCTGTTTTTT. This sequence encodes CSVVSGELFF.